The subject of this entry is one TCR beta chain. PCR involved 60 Vbeta and 13 Jbeta primers. The method was immunoSEQ multiplex PCR; TCRdb's version includes in-frame clones alone and lacks a portion of them. The data show about 270,000 clones, under 80% seen once. The sample originates from a study of cytomegalovirus exposure and HLA in healthy donors. The sequence was obtained from a female donor in good health and CMV-seronegative. The sequencing sample was made of PBMCs.

CDR3 protein: CASSHDRNYGYTF. The CDR3 nucleotides read TGTGCCAGCAGCCATGACAGGAACTATGGCTACACCTTC. The rearrangement links TRBV7-8 to TRBJ1-2, with TRBD1 as a possible D gene (6 bases). The V end was cut by 5 bases, the J end by 2 bases, with 9 bases between. The CDR3 has 13 residues. The germline V gene has CDR1 SGHVS and CDR2 FQNEAQ.